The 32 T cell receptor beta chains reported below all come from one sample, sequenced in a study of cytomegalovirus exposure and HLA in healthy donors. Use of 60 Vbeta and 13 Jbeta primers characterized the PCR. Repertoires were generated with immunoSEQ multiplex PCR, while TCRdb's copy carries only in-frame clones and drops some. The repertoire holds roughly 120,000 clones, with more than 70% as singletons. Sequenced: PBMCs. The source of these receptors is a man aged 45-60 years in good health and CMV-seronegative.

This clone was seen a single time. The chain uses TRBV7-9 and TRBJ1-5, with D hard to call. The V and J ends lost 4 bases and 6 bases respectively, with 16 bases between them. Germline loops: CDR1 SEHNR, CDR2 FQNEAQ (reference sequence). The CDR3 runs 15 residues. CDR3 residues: CASSSTGGLGQPQHF. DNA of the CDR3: TGTGCCAGCAGCTCCACCGGCGGCCTGGGTCAGCCCCAGCATTTT.

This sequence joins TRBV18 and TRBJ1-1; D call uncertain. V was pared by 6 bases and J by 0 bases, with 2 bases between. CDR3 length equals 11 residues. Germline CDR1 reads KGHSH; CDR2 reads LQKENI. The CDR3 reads CASSVNTEAFF. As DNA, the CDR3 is TGTGCCAGCTCCGTGAACACTGAAGCTTTCTTT.

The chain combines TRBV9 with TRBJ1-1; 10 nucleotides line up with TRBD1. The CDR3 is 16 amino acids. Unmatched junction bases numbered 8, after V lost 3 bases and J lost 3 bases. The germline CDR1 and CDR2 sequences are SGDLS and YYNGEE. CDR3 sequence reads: CASSARQGARDTEAFF. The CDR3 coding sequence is TGTGCCAGCAGCGCCAGACAGGGGGCGCGGGACACTGAAGCTTTCTTT.

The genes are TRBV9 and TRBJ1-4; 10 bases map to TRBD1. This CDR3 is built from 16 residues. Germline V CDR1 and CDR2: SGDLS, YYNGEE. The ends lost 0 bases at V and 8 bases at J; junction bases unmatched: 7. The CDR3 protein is CASSVDWTGGREKLFF. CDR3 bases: TGTGCCAGCAGCGTAGATTGGACAGGGGGGCGGGAAAAACTGTTTTTT. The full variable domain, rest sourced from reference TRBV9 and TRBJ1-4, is DSGVTQTPKHLITATGQRVTLRCSPRSGDLSVYWYQQSLDQGLQFLIQYYNGEERAKGNILERFSAQQFPDLHSELNLSSLELGDSALYFCASSVDWTGGREKLFFGSGTQLSVL.

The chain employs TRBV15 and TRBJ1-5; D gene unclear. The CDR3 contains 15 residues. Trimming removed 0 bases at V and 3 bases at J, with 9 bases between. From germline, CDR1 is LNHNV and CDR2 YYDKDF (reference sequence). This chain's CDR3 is CATSRDNSLNQPQHF. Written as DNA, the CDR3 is TGTGCCACCAGCAGAGATAACAGCCTCAATCAGCCCCAGCATTTT. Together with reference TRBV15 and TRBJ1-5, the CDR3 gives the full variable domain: DAMVIQNPRYQVTQFGKPVTLSCSQTLNHNVMYWYQQKSSQAPKLLFHYYDKDFNNEADTPDNFQSRRPNTSFCFLDIRSPGLGDTAMYLCATSRDNSLNQPQHFGDGTRLSIL.

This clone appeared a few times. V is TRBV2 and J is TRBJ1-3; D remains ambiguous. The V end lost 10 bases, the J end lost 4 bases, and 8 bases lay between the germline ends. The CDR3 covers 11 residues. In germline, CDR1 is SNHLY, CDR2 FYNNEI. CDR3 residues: CATRQGNTIYF. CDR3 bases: TGTGCCACTAGGCAAGGAAACACCATATATTTT.

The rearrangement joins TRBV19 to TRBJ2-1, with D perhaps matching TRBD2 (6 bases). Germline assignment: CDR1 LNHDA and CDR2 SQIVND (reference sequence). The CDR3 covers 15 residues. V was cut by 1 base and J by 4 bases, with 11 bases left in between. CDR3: CASSIGLGRYNEQFF. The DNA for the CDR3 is TGTGCCAGTAGTATAGGACTAGGGAGATACAATGAGCAGTTCTTC.

In nucleotides, the CDR3 is TGTGCCATCAGTGAAGGGACCGGGACAGGGGGCTACACCTTC. It specifies CAISEGTGTGGYTF. This chain joins TRBV10-3 and TRBJ1-2, with TRBD1 matching 9 bases. Germline V gene sequence: CDR1 ENHRY, CDR2 SYGVKD. This CDR3 is built from 14 residues. V shed 3 bases and J 8 bases; nucleotides not matched to a gene: 7.

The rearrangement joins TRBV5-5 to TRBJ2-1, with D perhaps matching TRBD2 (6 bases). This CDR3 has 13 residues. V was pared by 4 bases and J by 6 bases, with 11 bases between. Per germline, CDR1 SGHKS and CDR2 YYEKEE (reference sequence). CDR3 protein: CASSPAGRNEQFF. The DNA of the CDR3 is TGTGCCAGCAGCCCCGCGGGGCGCAATGAGCAGTTCTTC.

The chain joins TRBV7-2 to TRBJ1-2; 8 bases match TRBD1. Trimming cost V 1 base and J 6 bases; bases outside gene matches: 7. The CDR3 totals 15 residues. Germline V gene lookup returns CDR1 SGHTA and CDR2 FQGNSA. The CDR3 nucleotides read TGTGCCAGCAGCTTAGGGGCCCAGGGGGCTCATGGCTACACCTTC. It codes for CASSLGAQGAHGYTF.

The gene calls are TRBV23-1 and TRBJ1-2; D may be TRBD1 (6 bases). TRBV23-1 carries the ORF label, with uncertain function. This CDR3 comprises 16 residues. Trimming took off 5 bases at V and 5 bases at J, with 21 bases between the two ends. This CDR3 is CASSAAFYRERYGYTF. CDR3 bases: TGCGCCAGCAGTGCCGCGTTCTACAGGGAACGATATGGCTACACCTTC.

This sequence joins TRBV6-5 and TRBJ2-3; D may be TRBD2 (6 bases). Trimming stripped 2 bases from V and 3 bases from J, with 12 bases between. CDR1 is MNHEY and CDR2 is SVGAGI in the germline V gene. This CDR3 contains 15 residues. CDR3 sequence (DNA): TGTGCCAGCAGTTACACGGGAGTTGGAACAGATACGCAGTATTTT. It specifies CASSYTGVGTDTQYF.

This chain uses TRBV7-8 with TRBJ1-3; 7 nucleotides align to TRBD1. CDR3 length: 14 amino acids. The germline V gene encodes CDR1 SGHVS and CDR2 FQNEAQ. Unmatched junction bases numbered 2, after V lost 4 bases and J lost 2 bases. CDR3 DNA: TGTGCCAGCAGCTACAGGGGTACTGGAAACACCATATATTTT. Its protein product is CASSYRGTGNTIYF.

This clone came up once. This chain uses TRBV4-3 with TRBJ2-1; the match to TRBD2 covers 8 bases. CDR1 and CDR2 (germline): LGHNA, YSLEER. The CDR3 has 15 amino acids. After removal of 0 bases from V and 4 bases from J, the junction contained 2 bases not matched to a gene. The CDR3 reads CASSQDSGAYNEQFF. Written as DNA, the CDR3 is TGCGCCAGCAGCCAAGATAGCGGGGCATACAATGAGCAGTTCTTC.

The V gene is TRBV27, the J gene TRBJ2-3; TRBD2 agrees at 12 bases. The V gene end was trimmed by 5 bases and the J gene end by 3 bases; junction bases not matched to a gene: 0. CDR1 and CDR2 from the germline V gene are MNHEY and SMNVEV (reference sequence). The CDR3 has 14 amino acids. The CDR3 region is CASSGTSGTDTQYF. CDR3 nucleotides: TGTGCCAGCAGTGGGACTAGCGGGACAGATACGCAGTATTTT.

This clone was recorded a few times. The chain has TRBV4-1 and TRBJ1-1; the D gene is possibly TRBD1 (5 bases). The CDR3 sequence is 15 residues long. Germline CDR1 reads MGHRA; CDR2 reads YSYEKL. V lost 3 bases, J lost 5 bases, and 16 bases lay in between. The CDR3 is CASSQRLGGSTEAFF. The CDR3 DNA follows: TGCGCCAGCAGCCAGCGACTGGGGGGGTCAACTGAAGCTTTCTTT.

The CDR3 is CAISPDRVGQPQHF. CDR3 coding DNA: TGTGCCATCAGTCCGGACAGGGTGGGTCAGCCCCAGCATTTT. The chain carries TRBV10-3 and TRBJ1-5; 8 bases agree with TRBD1. The germline gives CDR1 ENHRY, CDR2 SYGVKD. The J segment lost 6 bases and the V segment lost 5 bases, leaving 6 bases of the junction unmatched. This CDR3 is built from 14 residues.

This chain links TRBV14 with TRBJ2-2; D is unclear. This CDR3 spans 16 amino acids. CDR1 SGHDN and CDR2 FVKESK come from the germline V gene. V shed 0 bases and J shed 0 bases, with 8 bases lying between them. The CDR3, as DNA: TGTGCCAGCAGCCAAGAGAATTTAGCGAACACCGGGGAGCTGTTTTTT. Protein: CASSQENLANTGELFF.

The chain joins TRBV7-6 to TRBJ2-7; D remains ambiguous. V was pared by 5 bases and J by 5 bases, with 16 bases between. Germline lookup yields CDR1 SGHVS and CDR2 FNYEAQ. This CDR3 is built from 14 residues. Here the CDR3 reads CASSPPQSYHEQYF. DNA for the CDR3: TGTGCCAGCAGCCCCCCCCAAAGCTACCACGAGCAGTACTTC. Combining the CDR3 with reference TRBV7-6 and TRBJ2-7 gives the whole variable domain GAGVSQSPRYKVTKRGQDVALRCDPISGHVSLYWYRQALGQGPEFLTYFNYEAQQDKSGLPNDRFSAERPEGSISTLTIQRTEQRDSAMYRCASSPPQSYHEQYFGPGTRLTVT.

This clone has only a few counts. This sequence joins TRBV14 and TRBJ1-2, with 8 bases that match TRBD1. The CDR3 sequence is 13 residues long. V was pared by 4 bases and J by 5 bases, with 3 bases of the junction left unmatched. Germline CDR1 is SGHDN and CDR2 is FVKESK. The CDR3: CASSLGQGYGYTF. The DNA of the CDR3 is TGTGCCAGCAGCCTCGGACAGGGTTATGGCTACACCTTC. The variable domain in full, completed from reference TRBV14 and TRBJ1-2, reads EAGVTQFPSHSVIEKGQTVTLRCDPISGHDNLYWYRRVMGKEIKFLLHFVKESKQDESGMPNNRFLAERTGGTYSTLKVQPAELEDSGVYFCASSLGQGYGYTFGSGTRLTVV.

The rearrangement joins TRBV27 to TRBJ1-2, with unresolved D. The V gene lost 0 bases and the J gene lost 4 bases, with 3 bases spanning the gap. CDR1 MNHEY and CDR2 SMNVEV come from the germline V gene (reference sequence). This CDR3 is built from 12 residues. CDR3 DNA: TGTGCCAGCAGTTTATCCGGCTATGGCTACACCTTC. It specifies CASSLSGYGYTF.

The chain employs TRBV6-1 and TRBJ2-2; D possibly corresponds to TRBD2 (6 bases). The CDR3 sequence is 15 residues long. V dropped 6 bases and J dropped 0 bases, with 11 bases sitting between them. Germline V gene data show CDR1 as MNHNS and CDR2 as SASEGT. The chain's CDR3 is CASRLSGANTGELFF. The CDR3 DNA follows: TGTGCCAGCAGGCTTAGCGGAGCGAACACCGGGGAGCTGTTTTTT.

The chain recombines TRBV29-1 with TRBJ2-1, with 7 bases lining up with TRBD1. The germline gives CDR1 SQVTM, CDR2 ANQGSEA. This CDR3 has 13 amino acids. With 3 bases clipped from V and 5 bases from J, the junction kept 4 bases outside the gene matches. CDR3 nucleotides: TGCAGCGTTGAGGGACAGATTAACAATGAGCAGTTCTTC. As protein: CSVEGQINNEQFF.

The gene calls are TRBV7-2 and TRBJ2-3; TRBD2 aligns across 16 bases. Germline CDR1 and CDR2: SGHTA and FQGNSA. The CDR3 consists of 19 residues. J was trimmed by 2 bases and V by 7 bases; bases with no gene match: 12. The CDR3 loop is CASNPGLGLAGGFTDTQYF. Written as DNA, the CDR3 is TGTGCCAGCAACCCAGGGTTGGGACTAGCGGGGGGGTTCACAGATACGCAGTATTTT.

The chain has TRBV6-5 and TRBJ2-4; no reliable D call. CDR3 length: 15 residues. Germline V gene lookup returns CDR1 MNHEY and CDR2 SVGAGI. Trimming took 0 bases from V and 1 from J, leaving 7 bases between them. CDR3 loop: CASSYSASAKNIQYF. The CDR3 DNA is TGTGCCAGCAGTTACTCTGCTAGTGCCAAAAACATTCAGTACTTC.

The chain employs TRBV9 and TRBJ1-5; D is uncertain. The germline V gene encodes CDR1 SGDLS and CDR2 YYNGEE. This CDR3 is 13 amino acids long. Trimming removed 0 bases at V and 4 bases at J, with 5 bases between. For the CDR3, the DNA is TGTGCCAGCAGCGTAGCTGAGAATCAGCCCCAGCATTTT. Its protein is CASSVAENQPQHF.

The CDR3 region is CANRRNPSTDTQYF. CDR3 sequence (DNA): TGTGCCAACCGGAGGAACCCTAGCACAGATACGCAGTATTTT. The chain is built from TRBV6-1 and TRBJ2-3, with TRBD2 as a possible D gene (5 bases). The CDR3 runs 14 residues. Trimming pared 10 bases from V and 0 bases from J, leaving 14 bases between. Germline V gene lookup returns CDR1 MNHNS and CDR2 SASEGT.

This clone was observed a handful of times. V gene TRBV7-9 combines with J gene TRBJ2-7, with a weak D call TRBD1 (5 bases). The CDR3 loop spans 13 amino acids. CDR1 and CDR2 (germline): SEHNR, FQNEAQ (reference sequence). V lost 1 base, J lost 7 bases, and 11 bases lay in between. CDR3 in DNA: TGTGCCAGCAGCTTAGGGGGCCCAGGGGAGCAGTACTTC. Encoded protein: CASSLGGPGEQYF. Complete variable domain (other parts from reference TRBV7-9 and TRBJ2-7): DTGVSQNPRHKITKRGQNVTFRCDPISEHNRLYWYRQTLGQGPEFLTYFQNEAQLEKSRLLSDRFSAERPKGSFSTLEIQRTEQGDSAMYLCASSLGGPGEQYFGPGTRLTVT.

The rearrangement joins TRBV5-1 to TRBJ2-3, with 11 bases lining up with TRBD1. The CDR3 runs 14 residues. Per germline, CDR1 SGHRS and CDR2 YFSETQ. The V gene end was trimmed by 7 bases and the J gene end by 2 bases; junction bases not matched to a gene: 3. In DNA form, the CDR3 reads TGCGCCAGCCGGGACAGGGGGTTCACAGATACGCAGTATTTT. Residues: CASRDRGFTDTQYF.

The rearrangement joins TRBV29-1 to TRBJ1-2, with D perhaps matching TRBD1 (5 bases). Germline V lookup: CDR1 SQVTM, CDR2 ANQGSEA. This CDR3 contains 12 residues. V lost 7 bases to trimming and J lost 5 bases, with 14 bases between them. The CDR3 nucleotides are TGCAGCGCCACGTCGGGGGGTTATGGCTACACCTTC. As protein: CSATSGGYGYTF.

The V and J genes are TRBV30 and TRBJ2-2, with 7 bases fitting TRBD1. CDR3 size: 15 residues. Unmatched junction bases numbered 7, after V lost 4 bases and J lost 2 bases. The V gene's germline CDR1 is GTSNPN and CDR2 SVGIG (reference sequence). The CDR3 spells CAWNSGTANTGELFF. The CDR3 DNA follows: TGTGCCTGGAATTCCGGGACAGCTAACACCGGGGAGCTGTTTTTT.

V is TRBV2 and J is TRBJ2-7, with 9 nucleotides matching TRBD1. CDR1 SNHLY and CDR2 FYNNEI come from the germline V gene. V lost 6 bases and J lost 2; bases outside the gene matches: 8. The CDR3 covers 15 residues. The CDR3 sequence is CASSDYDRGAYEQYF. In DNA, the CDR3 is TGTGCCAGCAGCGACTACGACAGGGGGGCCTACGAGCAGTACTTC.